The next 26 T cell receptor beta chains were all read from a single sample in a study of blood T cells in healthy people across ages. Primers used in a second PCR of about 7 to 12 cycles were a sample-barcoded 5' primer and a J-beta primer mix. One entry per CDR3 protein, called by TCRdb with MiXCR from the 5' RACE reads. The table lists around 900,000 distinct CDR3 sequences, 51% of them singletons, with about a fifth in the top ten. The specimen sequenced was blood. These receptors all come from an older woman in good health.

The chain has TRBV20-1 and TRBJ2-1, with D unclear. Trimming stripped 3 bases from V and 5 bases from J, with 17 bases between. Germline CDR1 and CDR2: DFQATT and SNEGSKA (reference sequence). The CDR3 is 15 amino acids. The CDR3 nucleotides read TGCAGTGCTAGGTTTGTAGGATCCCCACACAATGAGCAGTTCTTC. This translates into CSARFVGSPHNEQFF.

In the case of this clonotype: At one boundary the junction diverges from the germline segment, which might be a read error. The V gene is TRBV24-1, the J gene TRBJ2-2; D remains ambiguous. Germline V lookup: CDR1 KGHDR, CDR2 SFDVKD. The length of the CDR3 is 15 residues. CDR3 region: CTTSDSRRYTGELFF. The CDR3 DNA follows: TGTACCACCAGTGATTCCAGGAGATACACCGGGGAGCTGTTTTTT.

The rearrangement joins TRBV2 to TRBJ2-1, with 8 positions matching TRBD2. Germline-derived CDR1 and CDR2 are SNHLY and FYNNEI. This CDR3 has 15 amino acids. V lost 7 bases and J lost 4; bases outside the gene matches: 9. CDR3 loop: CASIDPLAGYNEQFF. Written as DNA, the CDR3 is TGTGCCAGCATTGACCCGCTAGCGGGTTACAATGAGCAGTTCTTC.

Concerning this clonotype itself: Compared with germline, one end of the junction differs, possibly owing to a read error. This chain links TRBV6-5 with TRBJ1-2; TRBD1 matches 8 bases. The CDR3 is made up of 15 amino acids. The germline CDR1 and CDR2 sequences are MNHEY and SVGAGI. CDR3 region: CASSYSDRASGGYTF. The CDR3, as DNA: TGTGCCAGTAGTTATTCGGACAGGGCTAGCGGTGGCTACACCTTC.

The chain is built from TRBV27 and TRBJ2-3; no firm D call. V lost 8 bases, J lost 4 bases, and 10 bases lay in between. Germline V gene data show CDR1 as MNHEY and CDR2 as SMNVEV (reference sequence). CDR3 length: 12 residues. The CDR3 sequence is CASGIRADTQYF. The CDR3 nucleotides are TGTGCCAGCGGGATAAGAGCAGATACGCAGTATTTT.

V gene TRBV5-4 combines with J gene TRBJ1-1; D unclear. V was trimmed by 4 bases and J by 0 bases, leaving 13 bases between them. Per the germline V gene, CDR1 is SGHNT and CDR2 is YYREEE (reference sequence). CDR3 length: 15 amino acids. The DNA for the CDR3 is TGTGCCAGCAGCCCTAGAGGCGGTTTGAACACTGAAGCTTTCTTT. Translation: CASSPRGGLNTEAFF.

V gene TRBV12-5 combines with J gene TRBJ1-2; possible D gene TRBD1, 5 bases. The CDR3 contains 16 residues. V was clipped by 3 bases and J by 7 bases, with 21 bases between them. Per germline, CDR1 LGHNT and CDR2 FRNRAP. CDR3 sequence reads: CASGLLTRGADSGYTF. Written as DNA, the CDR3 is TGTGCTAGTGGTTTACTCACAAGGGGCGCAGATTCTGGCTACACCTTC.

V usage is TRBV12-3 or TRBV12-4 and J usage is TRBJ2-7; D is ambiguous. The CDR3 totals 14 residues. The V gene lost 4 bases and the J gene lost 3 bases, with 13 bases spanning the gap. The CDR3 spells CASSSGFLIYEQYF. The CDR3 DNA sequence: TGTGCCAGCAGTTCTGGCTTTCTAATCTACGAGCAGTACTTC.

This clonotype was observed a handful of times. The chain recombines TRBV3-1 with TRBJ2-7; D not certain. Trimming left V 4 bases short and J 0 bases short, with 10 bases between. Germline loops: CDR1 LGHDT, CDR2 YNNKEL (reference sequence). The CDR3 runs 14 residues. In nucleotides, the CDR3 is TGTGCCAGCAGCCCCGCCAGAAGCTCCTACGAGCAGTACTTC. Amino acids: CASSPARSSYEQYF.

The CDR3 sequence: CASSPSVTRPSEQYF. DNA for the CDR3: TGTGCCAGCTCACCATCAGTAACGCGGCCCTCCGAGCAGTACTTC. This chain connects TRBV18 to TRBJ2-7; D uncertain. The germline V gene has CDR1 KGHSH and CDR2 LQKENI. V was trimmed by 2 bases and J by 6 bases, leaving 17 bases between them. CDR3 length: 15 amino acids.

This chain links TRBV9 with TRBJ2-1; D uncertain. The CDR3 is made up of 12 amino acids. Germline V gene sequence: CDR1 SGDLS, CDR2 YYNGEE. Between the trimmed V and J ends, which lost 0 bases and 9 bases, there was a span of 7 bases. CDR3 region: CASSVDQFEQFF. For the CDR3, the DNA is TGTGCCAGCAGCGTAGATCAGTTTGAGCAGTTCTTC.

The rearrangement joins TRBV18 to TRBJ2-7; weak D call: TRBD2 (6 bases). Trimming shortened V by 5 bases and J by 4 bases, and 24 bases separated the two germline ends. Per the germline V gene, CDR1 is KGHSH and CDR2 is LQKENI. The CDR3 sequence is 17 residues long. CDR3 in amino acids: CASSTNRASALGYEQYF. CDR3 DNA sequence: TGTGCCAGCTCAACCAACCGCGCTAGCGCCCTCGGGTACGAGCAGTACTTC.

The rearrangement uses TRBV4-3 and TRBJ2-5, with D possibly called TRBD1 or TRBD2 (5 bases each). V gave up 0 bases and J gave up 5 bases, with 13 bases separating them. Germline-derived CDR1 and CDR2 are LGHNA and YSLEER. This CDR3 spans 15 amino acids. The CDR3 spells CASSQDRQPGETQYF. CDR3 sequence (DNA): TGCGCCAGCAGCCAAGATCGACAGCCGGGGGAGACCCAGTACTTC.

This clonotype came up a few times. This rearrangement joins TRBV11-2 to TRBJ2-3; TRBD1 aligns across 7 bases. CDR1 is SGHAT and CDR2 is FQNNGV in the germline V gene. This CDR3 spans 15 amino acids. The V and J ends lost 1 base and 1 base, in that order; junction bases with no gene match: 2. CDR3 bases: TGTGCCAGCAGCTTAGTCGACAGGGGCACAGATACGCAGTATTTT. Residues: CASSLVDRGTDTQYF.

Details on this clonotype: Its ends do not fully match the called genes, so a read error is possible. The rearrangement links TRBV12-3 or TRBV12-4 to TRBJ2-5, with 7 nucleotides matching TRBD1. CDR3 length: 15 residues. This CDR3 reads CACSFPGTDQETQYF. The CDR3 DNA sequence: TGTGCCTGCAGTTTCCCGGGGACAGACCAAGAGACCCAGTACTTC.

The chain has TRBV27 and TRBJ1-4; D remains ambiguous. The CDR3 runs 13 residues. Per germline, CDR1 MNHEY and CDR2 SMNVEV (reference sequence). V lost 6 bases, J lost 12 bases, and 17 bases lay in between. The CDR3 DNA reads TGTGCCAGCAGGCCGGGGTTGGGAGCAGAACTGTTTTTT. Its translation is CASRPGLGAELFF.

This clonotype appeared a single time. The rearrangement uses TRBV13 and TRBJ2-4; the D gene is possibly TRBD1 (5 bases). Germline lookup yields CDR1 PRHDT and CDR2 FYEKMQ (reference sequence). The V gene lost 2 bases and the J gene lost 0 bases, with 11 bases spanning the gap. The CDR3 loop spans 16 amino acids. The CDR3 protein is CASSLSGILAKNIQYF. CDR3 coding DNA: TGTGCCAGCAGCTTATCAGGGATTCTAGCCAAAAACATTCAGTACTTC.

A single count supports this clonotype. This chain joins TRBV9 and TRBJ2-5; D is perhaps TRBD2 (5 bases). The CDR3 contains 17 residues. The germline CDR1 and CDR2 sequences are SGDLS and YYNGEE. Trimming removed 4 bases at V and 11 bases at J, with 30 bases between. For the CDR3, the DNA is TGTGCCAGCAGCCCCCACGGGTTTTTACTAGAAGACAATGAGCAGTACTTC. It codes for CASSPHGFLLEDNEQYF.

Many counts were recorded for this clonotype. J is TRBJ1-2 and V is TRBV7-2; D is uncertain. From germline, CDR1 is SGHTA and CDR2 FQGNSA. This CDR3 has 12 residues. The V end lost 6 bases, the J end lost 1 base, and 6 bases lay between the germline ends. In DNA, the CDR3 is TGTGCCAGCAGTCTCCTTAACTATGGCTACACCTTC. Translating it yields CASSLLNYGYTF.

V is TRBV6-2 or TRBV6-3 and J is TRBJ2-5; possible D gene TRBD2, 5 bases. Gene TRBJ2-7 matches the end of the DNA better, so the J call may be wrong. CDR3 length: 15 amino acids. In germline, CDR1 is MNHEY, CDR2 SVGEGT. The CDR3 bases are TGTGCCAGCGCCCGGTACAGCGGACCACTCTACGAGCAGTACTTC. This sequence encodes CASARYSGPLYEQYF.

This clonotype was observed a few times. The chain recombines TRBV7-2 with TRBJ1-1; possibly TRBD1 for D (5 bases). The CDR3 runs to 14 residues. Germline loops: CDR1 SGHTA, CDR2 FQGNSA. Trimming removed 3 bases at V and 1 base at J, with 9 bases between. In nucleotides, the CDR3 is TGTGCCAGCAGCTTGAAGGGGAGGAACACTGAAGCTTTCTTT. This translates into CASSLKGRNTEAFF.

V is TRBV6-1 and J is TRBJ1-6; the D gene is possibly TRBD1 (5 bases). Germline V CDR1 and CDR2: MNHNS, SASEGT. The V end was cut by 6 bases, the J end by 4 bases, with 16 bases between. The CDR3 consists of 16 residues. CDR3 amino acids: CASRAQGDFYNSPLHF. The CDR3 DNA reads as TGTGCCAGCAGAGCCCAGGGAGACTTTTATAATTCACCCCTCCACTTT.

CDR3 DNA sequence: TGTGCCAGCACCTTTAGCGGGAGCGCCTGCGAGCAGTACTTC. Its protein is CASTFSGSACEQYF. The chain carries TRBV7-9 and TRBJ2-7, with TRBD2 matching 9 bases. This CDR3 comprises 14 residues. Germline-derived CDR1 and CDR2 are SEHNR and FQNEAQ (reference sequence). The V and J ends lost 7 bases and 6 bases, in that order; junction bases with no gene match: 10.

The genes are TRBV4-1 and TRBJ1-1; weak D call: TRBD1 (5 bases). The CDR3 loop spans 15 amino acids. Per germline, CDR1 MGHRA and CDR2 YSYEKL. The ends were cut back, 5 bases at V and 1 base at J, with 14 bases in the middle. In DNA form, the CDR3 reads TGCGCCAGCAGCAGGGGAAGGGAACGGAACACTGAAGCTTTCTTT. This translates into CASSRGRERNTEAFF.

This clonotype was picked up many times. The chain combines TRBV12-3 or TRBV12-4 with TRBJ2-1; D call uncertain. The germline V and J ends were trimmed by 2 bases and 4 bases, with 3 bases remaining between them. The CDR3 is 12 amino acids. CDR3 coding DNA: TGTGCCAGCAGTTTAAGTTACAATGAGCAGTTCTTC. This gives the protein CASSLSYNEQFF.

The rearrangement links TRBV4-2 to TRBJ2-3; D unresolved. This CDR3 has 15 residues. Germline V lookup: CDR1 LGHNA, CDR2 YNFKEQ. Trimming removed 0 bases from V and 2 bases from J, with 9 bases in between. Here the CDR3 reads CASSQDPGATDTQYF. The CDR3 coding sequence is TGTGCCAGCAGCCAAGATCCAGGAGCCACAGATACGCAGTATTTT.